This TCR beta chain was recovered during a study of blood T cell dynamics during melanoma immunotherapy. Study conclusions and caveats: Disease-control patients' PBMC repertoires became either more clonal or more diverse at W3.

Measured with immunoSEQ multiplex PCR; TCRdb has only the in-frame clones, and not every one. The table includes around 11,000 clones, 83% detected once. The CDR3 has 16 amino acids. Germline CDR1 reads SGHAT; CDR2 reads FQNNGV. J lost 5 bases, V lost 1 base, and 4 bases had no gene match. About this clone: The antigen remains unidentified.

Time point of the sample: pre-treatment baseline. Patients with prior systemic cancer treatment, concomitant immunosuppressants, or other active malignancies were excluded. J is TRBJ2-1 and V is TRBV11-2, with TRBD2 matching over 11 bases. The sample consisted of blood, taken from a patient treated with checkpoint blockade. This TCR derives from a human donor with melanoma. The CDR3 sequence: CASSLVGTSGHNEQFF. The CDR3, as DNA: TGTGCCAGCAGCTTAGTTGGGACTAGCGGCCACAATGAGCAGTTCTTC.